Below are 20 T cell receptor beta chains sequenced from a single sample in a study of tumor-infiltrating lymphocytes in primary liver carcinoma. A primer in the constant region served to generate TCR beta cDNA from approximately 500 ng of total RNA. ARM-PCR was slightly modified, and three nested multiplex PCR rounds with it gave rise to the TCR beta libraries. A C-beta reverse primer was combined with TRBV1-TRBV30 forward primers in the first two PCR rounds, and each round had approximately 10 cycles. TCRdb reprocessed the multiplex PCR reads with MiXCR, giving one entry per CDR3 protein. The data show some 180,000 distinct CDR3 sequences, over 50% seen once. Germline DNA was extracted alongside blood RNA, which was obtained from unsorted whole blood. The sequenced material came from peripheral blood. The receptors were sampled from a middle-aged man with primary liver carcinoma and hepatitis B virus infection.

To note about this clonotype: A much larger clone differs by one base, so this may be a read error. The CDR3 DNA sequence: TGCAGCGTTGAAGGCTCAGGAGGTAATGAAAAACCGTTTTTT. This codes for CSVEGSGGNEKPFF. V and J are TRBV29-1 and TRBJ1-4; no clear D. The CDR3 totals 14 residues. Germline CDR1 is SQVTM and CDR2 is ANQGSEA.

On this clonotype: The junction shows a germline mismatch at one end, possibly a read error. The rearrangement joins TRBV11-2 to TRBJ2-1; D possibly corresponds to TRBD1 (5 bases). The CDR3 is 14 residues long. CDR1 SGHAT and CDR2 FQNNGV come from the germline V gene. The CDR3 bases are TGCGCCAGCAGCTCATCCGTTGGGGCGATTGGGCAGTTCTTC. Translating it yields CASSSSVGAIGQFF.

This clonotype appeared many times. The chain joins TRBV11-2 to TRBJ2-7; D not resolved. Trimming removed 0 bases at V and 5 bases at J, with 11 bases between. This CDR3 spans 14 amino acids. In germline, CDR1 is SGHAT, CDR2 FQNNGV. In nucleotides, the CDR3 is TGTGCCAGCAGCTTAGAAGTTTCCCCGGACGAGCAGTACTTC. Translation gives CASSLEVSPDEQYF.

The V and J genes are TRBV6-1 and TRBJ2-1; D possibly uses TRBD1 or TRBD2 (5 bases each). CDR1 and CDR2 from the germline V gene are MNHNS and SASEGT. CDR3 size: 15 residues. Trimming took 2 bases from V and 3 from J, leaving 11 bases between them. The CDR3 reads CASSEHGGLYNEQFF. DNA for the CDR3: TGTGCCAGCAGTGAACATGGGGGTCTCTACAATGAGCAGTTCTTC.

A word on this clonotype: Germline is not matched at one junction end, which may reflect a read error. J is TRBJ2-3 and V is TRBV11-1; D gene ambiguous. From germline, CDR1 is SGHAT and CDR2 FQDESV (reference sequence). The CDR3 consists of 13 residues. For the CDR3, the DNA is TGTGCCAGCAGCTCCAACCCCTCAGATACGCGGTATTTT. This gives the protein CASSSNPSDTRYF.

The chain employs TRBV5-6 and TRBJ1-6; D is possibly TRBD1 (6 bases). Between the trimmed V and J ends, which lost 6 bases and 11 bases, there was a span of 21 bases. The V gene's germline CDR1 is SGHDT and CDR2 YYEEEE. The CDR3 runs 15 residues. The DNA for the CDR3 is TGTGCCAGCACCCCCACAGGGCGGAATGCTCCACCCCTCCACTTT. Translated, it gives CASTPTGRNAPPLHF.

This clonotype was found a few times. The V and J genes are TRBV28 and TRBJ1-2; the D gene is possibly TRBD1 (5 bases). V was shortened by 4 bases and J by 4 bases, with 10 bases between the two germline ends. The germline V gene encodes CDR1 MDHEN and CDR2 SYDVKM. This CDR3 is built from 13 residues. The CDR3: CASSSQGSYGYTF. The CDR3 bases are TGTGCCAGCAGTTCCCAGGGTTCCTATGGCTACACCTTC.

About this clonotype itself: This sequence may be a read error, since a much larger clone differs from it by one base. The J gene is TRBJ2-3, the V gene TRBV11-2, with D possibly being TRBD1 (5 bases). CDR1 is SGHAT, CDR2 FQNNGV, per germline. The CDR3 has 15 residues. CDR3 residues: CASSLESLGADMQYF. DNA for the CDR3: TGTGCCAGCAGCTTAGAATCCTTAGGGGCAGATATGCAGTATTTT.

Remarks on this clonotype: Without the conserved terminal phenylalanine or tryptophan, this CDR3 likely stems from a read error. The chain uses TRBV28 and TRBJ2-5; tentatively, D is TRBD2 (5 bases). The germline V gene encodes CDR1 MDHEN and CDR2 SYDVKM. The CDR3 runs 15 residues. As DNA, the CDR3 is TGTGCCAGCAGTTCCACCTCTCTAGCTGAAGAGATCCAGTACATC. The encoded protein is CASSSTSLAEEIQYI.

The rearrangement links TRBV11-2 to TRBJ2-1, with D unclear. V was shortened by 1 base and J by 10 bases, with 11 bases between the two germline ends. Germline loops: CDR1 SGHAT, CDR2 FQNNGV. This CDR3 comprises 13 residues. This CDR3 reads CASSLGLDGEQFF. DNA for the CDR3: TGTGCCAGCAGCTTAGGCCTTGACGGGGAGCAGTTCTTC.

V gene TRBV10-3 combines with J gene TRBJ2-5; TRBD2 matches 14 bases. With V trimmed by 6 bases and J by 5 bases, 5 bases remained unmatched. CDR3 length: 15 residues. Germline V gene data show CDR1 as ENHRY and CDR2 as SYGVKD. CDR3 protein: CAIRGLAGVVETQYF. CDR3 DNA: TGTGCCATCAGGGGACTAGCGGGAGTTGTGGAGACCCAGTACTTC.

This clonotype was found once. This chain joins TRBV6-5 and TRBJ2-7, with 10 bases aligning to TRBD1. J lost 5 bases, V lost 2 bases, and 9 bases had no gene match. Germline V gene sequence: CDR1 MNHEY, CDR2 SVGAGI. This CDR3 has 16 residues. The CDR3 loop is CASSYTEPGQGNEQYF. For the CDR3, the DNA is TGTGCCAGCAGTTACACCGAGCCGGGACAGGGGAACGAGCAGTACTTC.

About this clonotype: Being one base from a much bigger clone, this may be a read error. J is TRBJ2-1 and V is TRBV2; TRBD2 agrees at 8 bases. CDR3 length equals 15 residues. V dropped 3 bases and J dropped 6; count of bases not matched to a gene: 7. The germline V gene encodes CDR1 SNHLY and CDR2 FYNNEI. Here the CDR3 DNA reads TGTGCCAGCAGTGAGTTTAAGCGGGAGCTCAATGAGCAGTTCTTC. This gives the protein CASSEFKRELNEQFF.

This clonotype appeared many times. This chain links TRBV11-2 with TRBJ2-2, with 8 bases lining up with TRBD1. V lost 4 bases to trimming and J lost 5 bases; unmatched junction nucleotides: 9. CDR3 length: 16 amino acids. Germline V gene lookup returns CDR1 SGHAT and CDR2 FQNNGV. In DNA, the CDR3 is TGTGCCAGCAGCTACCAGACAGGGGTGGGAACCGGGGAGCTGTTTTTT. Amino acids: CASSYQTGVGTGELFF.

This clonotype was counted at least ten times. The gene calls are TRBV4-1 and TRBJ2-1; 9 bases map to TRBD2. The CDR3 consists of 14 residues. Germline V gives CDR1 MGHRA, CDR2 YSYEKL. Losses at the gene ends were 8 bases for V and 9 bases for J; bases not matched to a gene: 11. The CDR3 loop is CASGLAGKAGEQFF. The CDR3 region has the DNA TGCGCCAGCGGTCTAGCGGGAAAGGCGGGTGAGCAGTTCTTC.

Comment on this clonotype: The junction does not match germline at one end; this may be a read error. The chain couples TRBV4-2 to TRBJ2-7, with 9 bases lining up with TRBD2. This CDR3 has 17 amino acids. Germline CDR1 is LGHNA and CDR2 is YNFKEQ. The CDR3 nucleotides are TGTGCCAGCAACCAAGGGGCCCAGACTAGCGGATTTTACGAGCAGTACTTC. Translation: CASNQGAQTSGFYEQYF.

CDR3 coding DNA: TGTGCCAGCAGTACAGGCAGCTCAATTCAGCCCCAGCATTTT. It translates to CASSTGSSIQPQHF. The rearrangement joins TRBV6-1 to TRBJ1-5; TRBD1 might be the D (5 bases). V was trimmed by 5 bases and J by 6 bases, leaving 14 bases between them. This CDR3 is 14 amino acids long. Germline V gene sequence: CDR1 MNHNS, CDR2 SASEGT.

The chain couples TRBV6-5 to TRBJ1-1; the D is unclear. V lost 6 bases, J lost 6 bases, and 17 bases lay in between. The CDR3 spans 14 residues. The germline gives CDR1 MNHEY, CDR2 SVGAGI. Here the CDR3 DNA reads TGTGCCAGCAGCAAACGGGAGCGTAGTGCTGAAGCTTTCTTT. It encodes CASSKRERSAEAFF.

On this clonotype: A much larger clonotype is one base distant, so this may be a read error. CDR3 bases: TGCAGCGTTGAAAAATGGGGGCAGGTTCACGCTCTCTTT. This gives the protein CSVEKWGQVHALF. This chain uses TRBV29-1 with TRBJ1-1, with a weak D call TRBD1 (6 bases). CDR1 and CDR2 from the germline V gene are SQVTM and ANQGSEA. CDR3 size: 13 residues.

The sample holds many counts of this clonotype. V usage is TRBV11-2 and J usage is TRBJ2-1, with 11 bases matching TRBD2. Germline V gene sequence: CDR1 SGHAT, CDR2 FQNNGV. Trimming cost V 5 bases and J 8 bases; bases outside gene matches: 8. This CDR3 comprises 15 residues. CDR3 protein: CASSPGTSGSDEQFF. The DNA of the CDR3 is TGTGCCAGCAGCCCCGGGACTAGCGGTTCGGATGAGCAGTTCTTC.